This TCR beta chain was recorded in a study of blood T cell repertoires in COVID-19. At the level of the study: PBMCs, B-cell-depleted T cells, or T cells provided the cDNA or gDNA that made up the material.

The table came from immunoSEQ multiplex PCR; TCRdb's copy has only in-frame clones and leaves some out. The repertoire includes 100,000 to 150,000 clones, roughly four fifths of them detected once, and approximately 17% sits in the top ten. Seattle cases were enrolled at active infection and followed longitudinally. The sample comprised peripheral blood. This clonotype was sampled from a man younger than 45 with COVID-19, enrolled during active disease.

The CDR3 reads CASTRTGQLTDTQYF. CDR3 bases: TGTGCCAGCACCCGCACCGGACAGCTGACAGATACGCAGTATTTT. The V call is TRBV2, the J call TRBJ2-3, with a possible D match to TRBD1 (6 bases). CDR1 is SNHLY, CDR2 FYNNEI, per germline. This CDR3 contains 15 residues. Trimming left V 7 bases short and J 3 bases short, with 17 bases between.